The TCR beta chain under discussion was sequenced for a study of T cell repertoires in cytomegalovirus infection. About the research overall: Public TCR beta signature analysis indicated the presence of both CMV infection and matching HLA type. Study results and caveats: In two of eight donors, the top clonotype was HLA-C-restricted CMV-specific.

Germline CDR1 and CDR2: SGHTA and FQGNSA. CDR3 length: 14 amino acids. This clonotype was seen once. Its antigen remains unidentified. Given a much more abundant clone one base away, this may be a read error. MiXCR was run by TCRdb on the reads, yielding one entry per CDR3 protein. The data contain approximately 990,000 distinct CDR3 sequences, 31% of them seen just once; the ten biggest clones take up roughly 13%. The sequence came from a human donor in good health (CMV status not recorded). Some clones in this sample may be carry-over from other donors' samples. V and J are TRBV7-2 and TRBJ2-7; tentatively, D is TRBD1 (8 bases). This specimen consisted of cultured CD8+ T cells from PBMCs, obtained from culture after CMV antigen stimulation. CDR3 residues: CVSSLGQGGSEQYV. The CDR3 coding sequence is TGTGTCAGCAGCTTAGGACAGGGCGGGAGCGAGCAGTACGTC.